The source of this T cell receptor beta chain is a study of shared clonotypes between healthy human individuals. V trimming: 6 bases; J trimming: 1 base; junction bases outside the gene matches: 7. Germline V gene sequence: CDR1 MNHNS, CDR2 SASEGT. This CDR3 is 15 amino acids long. Evenly divided among several immunoSEQ plates was the genomic DNA of each subset. Clones were read by immunoSEQ multiplex PCR, and TCRdb kept only the in-frame ones, dropping some. The sample carries some 2,400,000 clones, more than 90% recorded once. CD45RA-negative memory and CD45RA+ naive subsets were split from the CD4+ cells.

The specimen sequenced was naive CD4+ T cells sorted from blood. The subset here: CD45RA+ positively selected. This chain uses TRBV6-1 with TRBJ2-3; 7 bases agree with TRBD2. This TCR came from a man between 18 and 35 years old in good health. This CDR3 is CASSLGGVGTDTQYF. The DNA of the CDR3 is TGTGCCAGCAGCCTGGGGGGGGTGGGCACAGATACGCAGTATTTT.